These 2 T cell receptor beta chains share one sample of origin, sequenced in a study of regulatory T cells in long-lasting Graves disease. Time point meaning: newly diagnosed GD, antithyroid drugs for less than 3 months. Researchers made the TCR library from RNA that was extracted from PBMCs. iRepertoire HTBI primers and Arm-PCR of CDR3 regions built TCR beta libraries. Each CDR3 protein gets one entry after TCRdb re-called the multiplex PCR reads with MiXCR. The sample includes hundreds of thousands of distinct CDR3 sequences, over 15% seen only once; the top ten take less than 35%. The same specimen was also included in a second study, on T cells in Graves' hyperthyroidism and ophthalmopathy.

The sequencing here drew on peripheral blood mononuclear cells (PBMCs), taken at new diagnosis, from a patient treated with antithyroid drugs. These receptors were taken from a man aged 40-49 years with Graves disease.

The chain is built from TRBV7-2 and TRBJ1-2, with 8 bases matching TRBD1. After removal of 5 bases from V and 7 bases from J, the junction contained 15 bases not matched to a gene. The CDR3 spans 16 residues. Per germline, CDR1 SGHTA and CDR2 FQGNSA. The CDR3 region is CASSLRDRPGSSGYTF. CDR3 bases: TGTGCCAGCAGCCTCCGGGACAGGCCAGGTTCGAGTGGCTACACCTTC.

This clonotype came up many times. This sequence joins TRBV20-1 and TRBJ2-7; 8 bases align to TRBD2. The CDR3 is made up of 14 amino acids. V shed 6 bases and J 2 bases; nucleotides not matched to a gene: 9. The germline V gene has CDR1 DFQATT and CDR2 SNEGSKA (reference sequence). The CDR3 protein is CSASSGDGAYEQYF. The CDR3 coding sequence is TGCAGTGCGAGTAGCGGGGATGGGGCCTACGAGCAGTACTTC.